This T cell receptor (beta chain) was observed in a study of beta chain features in type 1 diabetes. General study findings and limits: Patients showed naive, central memory and Treg TCRB repertoires that appeared more similar than those of healthy donors. Equally in patients and controls, PCR might preferentially amplify shorter templates.

Every bit of the isolated RNA underwent reverse transcription, so sequencing read expressed TCRB transcripts. Sequenced by immunoSEQ multiplex PCR; TCRdb stores in-frame clones only, minus some. The sample lists approximately 340,000 clones, less than 15% occurring once. The CDR3 runs to 13 residues. Germline CDR1 MNHEY, CDR2 SVGAGI. V gave up 7 bases and J gave up 3 bases; unmatched junction bases: 3. As concerns this clone: The antigen is unknown.

Input material: naive CD4+ T cells from blood. The receptor comes from a woman younger than 30 in good health. This chain uses TRBV6-5 with TRBJ2-7, with TRBD2 matching over 10 bases. CDR3 protein: CASMVAGGYEQYF. The CDR3 DNA sequence: TGTGCCAGCATGGTAGCGGGAGGCTACGAGCAGTACTTC.